Presented here are 29 T cell receptor beta chains from one specimen sequenced in a study of CD8 T cells in ankylosing spondylitis. TCRdb called the 5' RACE reads again in MiXCR, with one record for every CDR3 protein. The sample shows around 330,000 distinct CDR3 sequences, 11% of them seen only once. The sequenced sample consisted of blood, either unsorted or a sorted T cell fraction (not recorded which). These receptors originate from a female donor with ankylosing spondylitis or in good health (not recorded which).

V usage is TRBV12-3 or TRBV12-4 and J usage is TRBJ2-1; 7 bases are a match to TRBD2. V lost 4 bases to trimming and J lost 8 bases; unmatched junction nucleotides: 17. This CDR3 has 17 residues. As DNA, the CDR3 is TGTGCCAGCAGTTCCCCTCGACTAGCACAAAATGTCGATGAGCAGTTCTTC. Amino acids: CASSSPRLAQNVDEQFF.

The table lists this clonotype with many counts. The gene calls are TRBV12-3 or TRBV12-4 and TRBJ1-4, with D unresolved. Trimming pared 6 bases from V and 6 bases from J, leaving 11 bases between. The CDR3 runs to 13 residues. In nucleotides, the CDR3 is TGTGCCAGCAGCCGCAGACACGATGAAAAACTGTTTTTT. Its translation: CASSRRHDEKLFF.

The rearrangement links TRBV14 to TRBJ1-1; D is unresolved. V was shortened by 2 bases and J by 3 bases, with 7 bases between the two germline ends. Germline values: CDR1 SGHDN, CDR2 FVKESK. This CDR3 is built from 13 residues. Here the CDR3 DNA reads TGTGCCAGCAGCCAATCGCGTGACACTGAAGCTTTCTTT. Protein sequence: CASSQSRDTEAFF.

This clonotype was picked up many times. This sequence joins TRBV24-1 and TRBJ2-7; D assignment may be TRBD1 or TRBD2 (5 bases each). V was cut by 9 bases and J by 0 bases, with 11 bases left in between. The CDR3 length is 13 residues. From germline, CDR1 is KGHDR and CDR2 SFDVKD. The CDR3, as DNA: TGTGCCACCGGGGGTGATAACTCCTACGAGCAGTACTTC. It yields the protein CATGGDNSYEQYF.

This clonotype was observed many times. This sequence joins TRBV7-2 and TRBJ2-3, with D perhaps TRBD1 or TRBD2 (5 bases each). Germline lookup yields CDR1 SGHTA and CDR2 FQGNSA. V was trimmed by 6 bases and J by 4 bases, leaving 8 bases between them. The CDR3 totals 12 residues. The CDR3 protein is CASRGVPDTQYF. As DNA, the CDR3 is TGTGCCAGCAGGGGGGTGCCAGATACGCAGTATTTT.

This clonotype came up many times. The chain joins TRBV5-1 to TRBJ2-2; 9 bases are a match to TRBD1. CDR1 is SGHRS and CDR2 is YFSETQ in the germline V gene. This CDR3 spans 16 amino acids. V lost 4 bases, J lost 0 bases, and 4 bases stayed unmatched. The CDR3: CASSRRTGANTGELFF. The CDR3 nucleotides read TGCGCCAGCAGCCGAAGGACAGGGGCGAACACCGGGGAGCTGTTTTTT.

This clonotype was observed many times. V and J are TRBV19 and TRBJ1-1, with TRBD1 matching over 8 bases. CDR3 length: 17 residues. Germline loops: CDR1 LNHDA, CDR2 SQIVND (reference sequence). J was trimmed by 0 bases and V by 6 bases; bases with no gene match: 12. The CDR3 sequence is CASRPTGGQGLNTEAFF. In nucleotides, the CDR3 is TGTGCCAGTAGGCCGACAGGCGGACAGGGACTGAACACTGAAGCTTTCTTT.

A single count supports this clonotype. The chain recombines TRBV7-9 with TRBJ2-5, with a tentative D call TRBD1 (5 bases). Trimming left V 3 bases short and J 3 bases short, with 8 bases between. There are 13 residues in the CDR3. Per germline, CDR1 SEHNR and CDR2 FQNEAQ (reference sequence). CDR3 loop: CASSLDTEETQYF. The CDR3 nucleotides are TGTGCCAGCAGCTTGGACACAGAAGAGACCCAGTACTTC. The full variable domain, rest sourced from reference TRBV7-9 and TRBJ2-5, is DTGVSQNPRHKITKRGQNVTFRCDPISEHNRLYWYRQTLGQGPEFLTYFQNEAQLEKSRLLSDRFSAERPKGSFSTLEIQRTEQGDSAMYLCASSLDTEETQYFGPGTRLLVL.

Comments on this clonotype: Relative to the germline gene, one junction end is altered; a read error may explain this. The genes are TRBV30 and TRBJ2-7, with D uncertain. CDR1 and CDR2 from the germline V gene are GTSNPN and SVGIG (reference sequence). CDR3 length equals 11 residues. CDR3 nucleotides: TGTGCCTGGAGTTCTGGATACGAGCAGTCCTTC. Translated, it gives CAWSSGYEQSF.

This clonotype appeared a few times. The genes are TRBV7-2 and TRBJ2-7; TRBD2 aligns across 7 bases. J lost 3 bases, V lost 5 bases, and 1 base had no gene match. The CDR3 sequence is 12 residues long. Germline V gene lookup returns CDR1 SGHTA and CDR2 FQGNSA. CDR3 sequence reads: CASSQRGYEQYF. For the CDR3, the DNA is TGTGCCAGCAGCCAGCGGGGCTACGAGCAGTACTTC.

This clonotype was seen ten or more times. Here the CDR3 reads CSASPGTSGNNEQFF. The CDR3, as DNA: TGCAGTGCCTCTCCCGGGACTAGCGGGAACAATGAGCAGTTCTTC. V and J are TRBV20-1 and TRBJ2-1; 13 bases line up with TRBD2. Germline CDR1 reads DFQATT; CDR2 reads SNEGSKA (reference sequence). Trimming cost V 6 bases and J 5 bases; bases outside gene matches: 7. There are 15 residues in the CDR3.

Turning to this clonotype: This may stem from a read error, because a much larger clone lies one nucleotide away. J is TRBJ1-2 and V is TRBV11-2; unclear D gene. Looked up from germline, CDR1 is SGHAT and CDR2 is FQNNGV. The CDR3 runs to 17 residues. V was shortened by 8 bases and J by 4 bases, with 26 bases between the two germline ends. CDR3 loop: CASRRGGPGLLGYGYTF. CDR3 coding DNA: TGTGCCAGCCGCCGCGGAGGCCCCGGCCTTCTAGGCTATGGCTACACCTTC.

This clonotype was recorded at least ten times. The rearrangement uses TRBV10-3 and TRBJ2-1; D assignment may be TRBD1 or TRBD2 (5 bases each). Trimming removed 3 bases at V and 9 bases at J, with 12 bases between. Germline V gene sequence: CDR1 ENHRY, CDR2 SYGVKD. This CDR3 is 13 amino acids long. The CDR3 region is CAISDNSGSEQFF. Written as DNA, the CDR3 is TGTGCCATCAGTGATAATTCAGGGAGTGAGCAGTTCTTC.

The table lists this clonotype with many counts. The junction does not match germline at one end; this may be a read error. The chain employs TRBV20-1 and TRBJ2-1; TRBD1 might be the D (6 bases). CDR3 length equals 14 residues. Germline V gene sequence: CDR1 DFQATT, CDR2 SNEGSKA (reference sequence). The CDR3 bases are TGCAGTCCTAGTTCGGTACAGGGATACAATGAGCAGTTCTTC. It codes for CSPSSVQGYNEQFF.

This clonotype has at least ten counts. The chain couples TRBV20-1 to TRBJ1-1; perhaps TRBD1 as D (5 bases). Germline V gene sequence: CDR1 DFQATT, CDR2 SNEGSKA (reference sequence). The CDR3 loop spans 12 amino acids. Trimming stripped 4 bases from V and 11 bases from J, with 17 bases between. The CDR3 sequence: CSAIAGPRGAFF. DNA for the CDR3: TGCAGTGCTATAGCAGGCCCCCGGGGGGCTTTCTTT.

The genes are TRBV10-3 and TRBJ2-1; TRBD1 aligns across 7 bases. Germline trimming cut 6 bases from V and 1 base from J; bases unmatched to any gene: 6. The CDR3 loop spans 15 amino acids. Per germline, CDR1 ENHRY and CDR2 SYGVKD. The CDR3 bases are TGTGCCATCAGAAACTCAGGGGGATCCTACAATGAGCAGTTCTTC. This codes for CAIRNSGGSYNEQFF.

This clonotype was counted at least ten times. The CDR3 protein is CASRDLQGWTEAFF. Written as DNA, the CDR3 is TGTGCCAGCAGAGACTTACAGGGATGGACTGAAGCTTTCTTT. The V gene is TRBV12-3 or TRBV12-4, the J gene TRBJ1-1; possibly TRBD1 for D (6 bases). The CDR3 is 14 amino acids. Trimming stripped 6 bases from V and 5 bases from J, with 16 bases between.

This clonotype was seen many times. The chain links TRBV5-1 to TRBJ1-1; D ambiguous. V was clipped by 0 bases and J by 0 bases, with 12 bases between them. This CDR3 is built from 16 residues. CDR1 and CDR2 (germline): SGHRS, YFSETQ. CDR3 DNA sequence: TGCGCCAGCAGCTTGGTCCCAACCTCCTTGAACACTGAAGCTTTCTTT. Translating it yields CASSLVPTSLNTEAFF.

This clonotype was recorded a few times. This sequence joins TRBV24-1 and TRBJ2-1, with 12 bases that match TRBD2. Germline CDR1 is KGHDR and CDR2 is SFDVKD. This CDR3 contains 16 residues. J was trimmed by 7 bases and V by 4 bases; bases with no gene match: 7. CDR3 sequence: CATSDPTSGRGNEQFF. The DNA for the CDR3 is TGTGCCACCAGTGACCCGACTAGCGGGAGAGGAAATGAGCAGTTCTTC.

This clonotype has ten or more counts. The chain employs TRBV20-1 and TRBJ1-2; 7 bases agree with TRBD1. Germline V gene sequence: CDR1 DFQATT, CDR2 SNEGSKA (reference sequence). V lost 6 bases, J lost 7 bases, and 11 bases stayed unmatched. CDR3 length equals 13 residues. As DNA, the CDR3 is TGCAGTGCCCCGGGGCAGGGGGATTTTGGCTACACCTTC. Translated, it gives CSAPGQGDFGYTF.

This clonotype was counted at least ten times. The gene calls are TRBV12-3 or TRBV12-4 and TRBJ2-1; D call uncertain. The CDR3 length is 11 residues. The V and J ends lost 6 bases and 8 bases respectively, with 8 bases between them. CDR3: CASSAPDEQFF. CDR3 nucleotides: TGTGCCAGCAGCGCACCCGATGAGCAGTTCTTC.

This clonotype was seen repeatedly, ten times or more. The chain couples TRBV20-1 to TRBJ2-7, with D tentatively TRBD2 (6 bases). Germline loops: CDR1 DFQATT, CDR2 SNEGSKA (reference sequence). Deletions cut 6 bases from V and 0 bases from J, with 18 bases between. This CDR3 is built from 15 residues. In nucleotides, the CDR3 is TGCAGTGCCGAGAACCGGGACTCTTTCTCCTACGAGCAGTACTTC. This encodes CSAENRDSFSYEQYF.

The table lists this clonotype with many counts. The rearrangement uses TRBV24-1 and TRBJ2-7; D is undetermined. The CDR3 has 11 amino acids. Germline CDR1 and CDR2: KGHDR and SFDVKD. Trimming took 4 bases from V and 0 from J, leaving 0 bases between them. The CDR3 here is CATSDSYEQYF. CDR3 nucleotide sequence: TGTGCCACCAGTGACTCCTACGAGCAGTACTTC.

V gene TRBV2 combines with J gene TRBJ2-2, with D perhaps given as TRBD1 or TRBD2 (5 bases each). V lost 4 bases and J lost 2, with 8 bases in between. The CDR3 is 14 amino acids. The germline V gene has CDR1 SNHLY and CDR2 FYNNEI. CDR3 bases: TGTGCCAGCAGTGTGGGACCCAACACCGGGGAGCTGTTTTTT. Amino acid sequence: CASSVGPNTGELFF. The full variable domain, rest sourced from reference TRBV2 and TRBJ2-2, is EPEVTQTPSHQVTQMGQEVILRCVPISNHLYFYWYRQILGQKVEFLVSFYNNEISEKSEIFDDQFSVERPDGSNFTLKIRSTKLEDSAMYFCASSVGPNTGELFFGEGSRLTVL.

This clonotype was detected a few times. The chain employs TRBV5-1 and TRBJ2-1; a weak D match, TRBD1 (6 bases). Looked up from germline, CDR1 is SGHRS and CDR2 is YFSETQ. The length of the CDR3 is 13 residues. Deletions cut 5 bases from V and 8 bases from J, with 14 bases between. The CDR3 DNA follows: TGCGCCAGCAGTCCTTCTCAGGGGTATGAGCAGTTCTTC. This codes for CASSPSQGYEQFF.

This clonotype was seen more than once but under ten times. The chain couples TRBV11-2 to TRBJ2-3; the match to TRBD1 covers 8 bases. This CDR3 is built from 16 residues. The ends lost 1 base at V and 4 bases at J; junction bases unmatched: 7. The germline gives CDR1 SGHAT, CDR2 FQNNGV. CDR3 nucleotides: TGTGCCAGCAGCTTAGTGAGGGCAGGGGGCGCAGATACGCAGTATTTT. It specifies CASSLVRAGGADTQYF.

This clonotype occurred a few times. The rearrangement joins TRBV7-8 to TRBJ1-1; D gene uncertain. CDR3 length equals 14 residues. Germline CDR1 SGHVS, CDR2 FQNEAQ. V lost 2 bases and J 1 base, leaving 8 bases between the germline ends. The CDR3 region has the DNA TGTGCCAGCAGCTTAAGGGAGGGGAACACTGAAGCTTTCTTT. Translated: CASSLREGNTEAFF.

This clonotype was seen many times. The chain employs TRBV20-1 and TRBJ1-1; D might be TRBD1 (5 bases). The CDR3 has 11 residues. Per germline, CDR1 DFQATT and CDR2 SNEGSKA (reference sequence). The CDR3 is CPDGHSPEAFF. The CDR3 DNA reads TGCCCAGACGGACACAGCCCTGAAGCTTTCTTT.

Concerning this clonotype: A much bigger clone sits one base away, suggesting this may be a read error. The chain uses TRBV12-3 or TRBV12-4 and TRBJ1-5; tentative D call: TRBD1 (6 bases). CDR3 length: 18 residues. CDR3 in DNA: TGTGCCATCAGTTTAGTTATGGGGGCGAGGGAGAGCAATCAGCCCCAGCATTTT. Encoded protein: CAISLVMGARESNQPQHF.